The 29 T cell receptor beta chains given below trace back to one sample, sequenced in a study of blood T cells in healthy people across ages. A sample-barcoded 5' primer and a J-beta primer mix were used in a second PCR of roughly 7 to 11 cycles. MiXCR, applied by TCRdb to the 5' RACE reads, yields one record per CDR3 protein. Of about 1.5 million distinct CDR3 sequences listed, roughly 43% are singletons. Sequencing used blood. These TCRs come from a young woman in good health.

The genes are TRBV20-1 and TRBJ2-1, with 7 bases fitting TRBD2. Per germline, CDR1 DFQATT and CDR2 SNEGSKA (reference sequence). V was pared by 3 bases and J by 5 bases, with 1 base of the junction left unmatched. The CDR3 totals 12 residues. CDR3 nucleotide sequence: TGCAGTGCTAGGGGGGGGGACAATGAGCAGTTCTTC. Its translation is CSARGGDNEQFF.

Points on this clonotype: Germline is not matched at one junction end, which may reflect a read error. The chain employs TRBV23-1 and TRBJ2-1; a weak D match, TRBD1 (6 bases). TRBV23-1 is given ORF status, its function remaining uncertain. The CDR3 consists of 15 residues. CDR3 DNA: TGCGCCAGCAGTCAATCTAATCAGGGGCACAATGGGCAGTTCTTC. Protein: CASSQSNQGHNGQFF.

This clonotype was detected a few times. The chain carries TRBV24-1 and TRBJ2-1; D is unresolved. From germline, CDR1 is KGHDR and CDR2 SFDVKD. V lost 4 bases and J lost 8, with 14 bases in between. There are 14 residues in the CDR3. The CDR3 nucleotides read TGTGCCACCAGTGACCCAGCCTCGAGAGATGAGCAGTTCTTC. This gives the protein CATSDPASRDEQFF.

The chain joins TRBV20-1 to TRBJ1-6; D is undetermined. In germline, CDR1 is DFQATT, CDR2 SNEGSKA (reference sequence). The CDR3 consists of 13 residues. Trimming cost V 2 bases and J 6 bases, with 8 bases left between them. Here the CDR3 reads CSARQDPNSPLHF. The CDR3 bases are TGCAGTGCTAGACAGGACCCTAATTCACCCCTCCACTTT.

This clonotype was seen only a few times. J is TRBJ1-5 and V is TRBV30; possibly TRBD1 for D (5 bases). V dropped 0 bases and J dropped 0 bases, with 9 bases sitting between them. Germline V gene sequence: CDR1 GTSNPN, CDR2 SVGIG (reference sequence). CDR3 length equals 15 residues. CDR3 residues: CAWSVGDYSNQPQHF. The CDR3 nucleotides are TGTGCCTGGAGTGTAGGGGATTATAGCAATCAGCCCCAGCATTTT.

This clonotype turned up a few times. The chain recombines TRBV4-2 with TRBJ2-1; TRBD2 matches at 7 bases. The CDR3 is 18 amino acids. The V and J ends lost 4 bases and 1 base, in that order; junction bases with no gene match: 13. CDR1 and CDR2 (germline): LGHNA, YNFKEQ. CDR3 residues: CASSRERGRRGSYNEQFF. The CDR3 DNA reads as TGTGCCAGCAGCCGAGAACGCGGGAGAAGAGGTTCCTACAATGAGCAGTTCTTC.

The rearrangement joins TRBV10-1 to TRBJ2-3, with TRBD1 matching 11 bases. Germline loops: CDR1 WNHNN, CDR2 SYGVQD (reference sequence). This CDR3 has 15 residues. The J segment lost 5 bases and the V segment lost 6 bases, leaving 7 bases of the junction unmatched. DNA of the CDR3: TGCGCCAGCAGCGACCGGACAGGGGGCAGAGATACGCAGTATTTT. The encoded protein is CASSDRTGGRDTQYF.

V gene TRBV9 combines with J gene TRBJ2-5, with 9 bases lining up with TRBD2. CDR1 and CDR2 from the germline V gene are SGDLS and YYNGEE. J gave up 11 bases and V 0 bases, and 20 bases lay outside the gene matches. This CDR3 has 18 amino acids. The CDR3 spells CASSVGSVASGIYNEQYF. CDR3 nucleotide sequence: TGTGCCAGCAGCGTAGGGTCCGTAGCTAGCGGGATTTACAATGAGCAGTACTTC.

This clonotype was seen a few times. V usage is TRBV5-6 and J usage is TRBJ2-1; maybe TRBD1 (5 bases). V shed 4 bases and J shed 0 bases, with 14 bases lying between them. The germline V gene has CDR1 SGHDT and CDR2 YYEEEE. CDR3 length: 16 residues. The CDR3 DNA sequence: TGTGCCAGCAGCCATCCCAGGGTACTCTCCTACAATGAGCAGTTCTTC. As protein: CASSHPRVLSYNEQFF.

J is TRBJ1-1 and V is TRBV29-1; the D gene is possibly TRBD1 (6 bases). The V end lost 6 bases, the J end lost 0 bases, and 11 bases lay between the germline ends. The CDR3 is made up of 13 amino acids. Germline loops: CDR1 SQVTM, CDR2 ANQGSEA. The CDR3, as DNA: TGCAGCGTAAGGACAGCGCTGAACACTGAAGCTTTCTTT. Its translation is CSVRTALNTEAFF.

The table lists this clonotype with a few counts. The V gene is TRBV29-1, the J gene TRBJ2-3; D is perhaps TRBD2 (6 bases). Trimming took 1 base from V and 7 from J, leaving 9 bases between them. CDR1 SQVTM and CDR2 ANQGSEA come from the germline V gene. The CDR3 contains 12 residues. This CDR3 is CSVEGRVYTQYF. The CDR3 DNA reads as TGCAGCGTTGAAGGGAGGGTGTATACGCAGTATTTT.

A note on this clonotype: At one of its ends the junction is not consistent with the germline gene, which may arise from a read error. This chain links TRBV2 with TRBJ2-4; perhaps TRBD1 as D (5 bases). CDR1 is SNHLY, CDR2 FYNNEI, per germline. CDR3 length: 13 amino acids. The CDR3 DNA reads TGTGCCGGCAGGGCTTCCGAAAAAAACATTCAGTACTTC. Encoded protein: CAGRASEKNIQYF.

This chain connects TRBV13 to TRBJ1-2, with D unclear. V was cut by 5 bases and J by 5 bases, with 18 bases left in between. Germline CDR1 reads PRHDT; CDR2 reads FYEKMQ (reference sequence). The CDR3 consists of 15 residues. Here the CDR3 reads CASSRATGVEYGYTF. CDR3 coding DNA: TGTGCCAGCAGCAGGGCTACCGGGGTGGAGTATGGCTACACCTTC.

A note on this clonotype: Possible read error: a much larger clone is one base away. The chain couples TRBV29-1 to TRBJ1-5; maybe TRBD1 (6 bases). V was cut by 7 bases and J by 3 bases, with 13 bases left in between. Germline V gives CDR1 SQVTM, CDR2 ANQGSEA. The CDR3 is 13 residues long. The CDR3 nucleotides are TGCAGCGCCCAGGACAGCCACAATCAGCCCCAGCATTTT. Translation: CSAQDSHNQPQHF. Combining the CDR3 with reference TRBV29-1 and TRBJ1-5 gives the whole variable domain SAVISQKPSRDICQRGTSLTIQCQVDSQVTMMFWYRQQPGQSLTLIATANQGSEATYESGFVIDKFPISRPNLTFSTLTVSNMSPEDSSIYLCSAQDSHNQPQHFGDGTRLSIL.

J is TRBJ2-1 and V is TRBV9; D gene unclear. The CDR3 is made up of 15 amino acids. Looked up from germline, CDR1 is SGDLS and CDR2 is YYNGEE. The V and J ends lost 0 bases and 3 bases respectively, with 10 bases between them. The CDR3 DNA reads as TGTGCCAGCAGCGTAGCTCCCGACAACTACAATGAGCAGTTCTTC. It specifies CASSVAPDNYNEQFF.

This clonotype was seen more than once but under ten times. A read error may produce the germline difference seen at one junction end. The DNA for the CDR3 is TGCAGTGCCACCCGGATCGGGAGTACTGAGGCTTTCTTT. Its translation: CSATRIGSTEAFF. The genes are TRBV20-1 and TRBJ1-1; no clear D gene. Germline V gives CDR1 DFQATT, CDR2 SNEGSKA (reference sequence). The length of the CDR3 is 13 residues.

The CDR3 DNA sequence: TGTGCCAGTCAGACAGGCTTCACCGGGGAGCTGTTTTTT. Protein product: CASQTGFTGELFF. This chain connects TRBV19 to TRBJ2-2; a possible D gene is TRBD1 (6 bases). Germline CDR1 LNHDA, CDR2 SQIVND (reference sequence). This CDR3 region has 13 residues. With 8 bases removed from V and 4 bases from J, the gap between germline ends came to 11 bases.

This clonotype turned up a few times. The gene calls are TRBV11-2 and TRBJ2-7, with D perhaps given as TRBD1 or TRBD2 (5 bases each). V was trimmed by 5 bases and J by 2 bases, leaving 13 bases between them. The CDR3 runs 14 residues. The germline V gene has CDR1 SGHAT and CDR2 FQNNGV. Here the CDR3 DNA reads TGTGCCAGCAGCGTAGGGACGTTACCCTACGAGCAGTACTTC. Residues: CASSVGTLPYEQYF.

This clonotype turned up a few times. This rearrangement joins TRBV27 to TRBJ2-3; D possibly corresponds to TRBD1 (5 bases). V dropped 7 bases and J dropped 6 bases, with 14 bases sitting between them. Germline loops: CDR1 MNHEY, CDR2 SMNVEV (reference sequence). CDR3 length: 13 amino acids. The CDR3: CASTIQAGDTQYF. In nucleotides, the CDR3 is TGTGCCAGCACCATTCAGGCAGGGGATACGCAGTATTTT.

This clonotype turned up a few times. The chain recombines TRBV9 with TRBJ1-2; D is uncertain. CDR3 size: 12 residues. CDR1 and CDR2 from the germline V gene are SGDLS and YYNGEE. V gave up 0 bases and J gave up 9 bases, with 9 bases separating them. The CDR3 bases are TGTGCCAGCAGCGTAGCCTCTTCCAGCTACACCTTC. This codes for CASSVASSSYTF.

In DNA form, the CDR3 reads TGTGCCAGCAGCTTAGAGGAGTGGAGCTCCTATAATTCACCCCTCCACTTT. Its protein is CASSLEEWSSYNSPLHF. V usage is TRBV7-2 and J usage is TRBJ1-6; the D is unclear. Germline V gene lookup returns CDR1 SGHTA and CDR2 FQGNSA. With 1 base removed from V and 0 bases from J, the gap between germline ends came to 10 bases. This CDR3 is 17 amino acids long.

Ten or more counts support this clonotype. This chain uses TRBV4-1 with TRBJ1-4, with D uncertain. Trimming took 0 bases from V and 7 from J, leaving 6 bases between them. The germline gives CDR1 MGHRA, CDR2 YSYEKL. This CDR3 is 13 amino acids long. The CDR3 region is CASSQDSTEKLFF. The DNA for the CDR3 is TGCGCCAGCAGCCAAGATTCTACTGAAAAACTGTTTTTT.

V and J are TRBV5-5 and TRBJ2-5, with D possibly matching TRBD2 (8 bases). Germline CDR1 and CDR2: SGHKS and YYEKEE (reference sequence). Trimming cost V 4 bases and J 5 bases, with 18 bases left between them. The CDR3 covers 15 residues. The CDR3 DNA follows: TGTGCCAGCAGCCCGGGAGGGGGCCGCTTGGAGACCCAGTACTTC. Translating it yields CASSPGGGRLETQYF.

There are a few counts of this clonotype. The V call is TRBV20-1, the J call TRBJ1-2, with D tentatively TRBD1 (5 bases). V was shortened by 8 bases and J by 3 bases, with 16 bases between the two germline ends. CDR3 length equals 13 residues. Per the germline V gene, CDR1 is DFQATT and CDR2 is SNEGSKA (reference sequence). The CDR3 coding sequence is TGCAGTTCCCTCGCAGGGCTTGACTATGGCTACACCTTC. Its protein product is CSSLAGLDYGYTF.

The chain has TRBV15 and TRBJ1-5; 9 nucleotides agree with TRBD1. Germline CDR1 and CDR2: LNHNV and YYDKDF (reference sequence). V gave up 5 bases and J gave up 4 bases; unmatched junction bases: 6. This CDR3 has 15 amino acids. CDR3 in DNA: TGTGCCACCAGCTCCGGGGACAGGGAGAATCAGCCCCAGCATTTT. It codes for CATSSGDRENQPQHF. Full variable domain (outside the CDR3, taken from reference TRBV15 and TRBJ1-5): DAMVIQNPRYQVTQFGKPVTLSCSQTLNHNVMYWYQQKSSQAPKLLFHYYDKDFNNEADTPDNFQSRRPNTSFCFLDIRSPGLGDTAMYLCATSSGDRENQPQHFGDGTRLSIL.

V gene TRBV9 combines with J gene TRBJ2-5; D call uncertain. CDR3 length: 15 residues. V was clipped by 2 bases and J by 0 bases, with 11 bases between them. Germline CDR1 and CDR2: SGDLS and YYNGEE. The CDR3 region has the DNA TGTGCCAGCAGCGTCGGCGCTATAGACCAAGAGACCCAGTACTTC. It is translated as CASSVGAIDQETQYF.

The chain has TRBV12-3 or TRBV12-4 and TRBJ1-2; TRBD1 agrees at 7 bases. V lost 7 bases, J lost 4 bases, and 9 bases stayed unmatched. This CDR3 has 14 residues. The CDR3 nucleotides are TGTGCCAGCACGAGCACAGGGGCCGGCTATGGCTACACCTTC. Encoded protein: CASTSTGAGYGYTF.

Notes on this clonotype: The junction differs from germline at one of its ends, possibly a read error. V gene TRBV7-9 combines with J gene TRBJ2-3, with 9 bases aligning to TRBD2. The germline gives CDR1 SEHNR, CDR2 FQNEAQ (reference sequence). CDR3 length equals 14 residues. The CDR3 loop reads CASSVGTSTDKQYF. The CDR3 DNA reads TGTGCCAGCAGCGTCGGGACTAGCACAGATAAGCAGTATTTT.

This chain links TRBV20-1 with TRBJ2-1; 8 positions match TRBD2. The V and J ends lost 0 bases and 12 bases, in that order; junction bases with no gene match: 10. Germline CDR1 reads DFQATT; CDR2 reads SNEGSKA (reference sequence). The CDR3 extends over 14 amino acids. DNA for the CDR3: TGCAGTGCTAGAGAGGGACTAGTGGTCATGGTGCAGTTCTTC. Translating gives CSAREGLVVMVQFF.